The 5 T cell receptor beta chains below all came from one sample that was sequenced in a study of blood T cell repertoires in COVID-19. Libraries were prepared by immunoSEQ multiplex PCR; TCRdb keeps only in-frame clonotypes and omits some of them. This sample carries roughly 200,000 clones, around 91% of them seen once, and the ten largest clones take 0.62%. Sequencing input: peripheral blood. Receptors were obtained from a man aged 50 to 59 with acute or convalescent COVID-19.

This chain uses TRBV4-1 with TRBJ1-2; no firm D call. The germline V gene has CDR1 MGHRA and CDR2 YSYEKL. V was pared by 10 bases and J by 1 base, with 13 bases between. This CDR3 is 13 amino acids long. Here the CDR3 DNA reads TGCGCCACCCCTCGGGGTTTTAACTATGGCTACACCTTC. Translating gives CATPRGFNYGYTF.

This clone was observed once. The V gene is TRBV15, the J gene TRBJ2-3, with 9 bases aligning to TRBD1. The germline CDR1 and CDR2 sequences are LNHNV and YYDKDF (reference sequence). The CDR3 is 16 amino acids. Trimming at V came to 0 bases and at J to 10 bases, leaving 11 bases not matched to a gene. The CDR3 loop reads CATSRDLGTGSWAQYF. The CDR3 bases are TGTGCCACCAGCAGAGACCTCGGGACAGGGTCATGGGCGCAGTATTTT.

In this sample, this clone turned up a few times. V usage is TRBV13 and J usage is TRBJ1-4, with TRBD1 as a possible D gene (6 bases). This CDR3 region has 15 residues. Trimming took off 3 bases at V and 0 bases at J, with 8 bases between the two ends. Germline assignment: CDR1 PRHDT and CDR2 FYEKMQ (reference sequence). CDR3 protein: CASSFYRATNEKLFF. The CDR3 coding sequence is TGTGCCAGCAGCTTTTACAGGGCAACTAATGAAAAACTGTTTTTT.

This clone was picked up a small number of times. The chain joins TRBV7-8 to TRBJ1-3; 8 bases fit TRBD1. Germline values: CDR1 SGHVS, CDR2 FQNEAQ. This CDR3 has 16 residues. Trimming took 5 bases from V and 0 from J; bases not matched to a gene: 6. The CDR3, as DNA: TGTGCCAGCAGCGACCGGGACAGGCCCTCTGGAAACACCATATATTTT. It encodes CASSDRDRPSGNTIYF.

The chain carries TRBV10-1 and TRBJ1-1; maybe TRBD1 (6 bases). The CDR3 sequence is 13 residues long. V lost 6 bases, J lost 0 bases, and 8 bases lay in between. Germline loops: CDR1 WNHNN, CDR2 SYGVQD (reference sequence). The DNA for the CDR3 is TGCGCCAGCAGCGGGACATTGAACACTGAAGCTTTCTTT. Protein product: CASSGTLNTEAFF.